This T cell receptor beta chain was identified during a study of T cells after yellow fever vaccination. Study background: Each low-cell-number fraction was prepared by means of SMART-Seq v4 Ultra Low Input. Points from the study as a whole: Although the secondary response was weaker, it peaked faster, at day 5 versus 15. Abundant clonotypes (contaminants from the bulk population) could be present in FACS-sorted repertoires.

This CDR3 spans 14 amino acids. V was clipped by 5 bases and J by 5 bases, with 15 bases between them. The V gene's germline CDR1 is MGHDK and CDR2 SYGVNS. Template switching by 5'RACE produced TCR cDNA, adding a universal primer site and UMIs. TCRdb redid the calling of the 5' RACE reads with MiXCR, one entry per CDR3 protein. This sample has about 26,000 distinct CDR3 sequences; roughly 4.5% occur once, and the top ten carry less than 50%. This clonotype has ten or more counts. Sequences were derived from PBMCs, either bulk or a sorted T-cell subset (CD4+, CD8+, memory, or dextramer-sorted; not recorded which), sampled on the day of the yellow fever booster vaccination. This clonotype originated in a man aged 18 to 30 who received the YFV17D yellow fever vaccine. The V gene is TRBV25-1, the J gene TRBJ1-2; D unclear. Here the CDR3 reads CASSPGVQKYGYTF. CDR3 nucleotides: TGTGCCAGCAGTCCCGGTGTACAGAAATATGGCTACACCTTC.